Below are 10 T cell receptor beta chains sequenced from a single sample in a study of cytomegalovirus exposure and HLA in healthy donors. The PCR employed 60 Vbeta primers together with 13 Jbeta primers. The assay was immunoSEQ multiplex PCR, and TCRdb's table has in-frame clones only and misses some. This sample has 100,000 to 150,000 clones, with around 80% found just once. Material for sequencing was PBMCs. The receptors shown here come from a boy aged 2 to 10 in good health and CMV-seronegative.

The V and J genes are TRBV4-1 and TRBJ2-1; 10 nucleotides match TRBD2. This CDR3 is built from 16 residues. V gave up 4 bases and J gave up 2 bases; unmatched junction bases: 5. Germline V CDR1 and CDR2: MGHRA, YSYEKL. The CDR3 is CASSPWTSGTYNEQFF. CDR3 DNA: TGCGCCAGCAGCCCCTGGACTAGCGGCACCTACAATGAGCAGTTCTTC.

A single count supports this clone. The sample carries other DNA sequences with the same CDR3. This rearrangement joins TRBV29-1 to TRBJ2-7, with D tentatively TRBD1 (8 bases). CDR3 length: 13 residues. The V and J ends lost 5 bases and 3 bases respectively, with 14 bases between them. CDR1 SQVTM and CDR2 ANQGSEA come from the germline V gene. The CDR3 DNA follows: TGCAGCGTTTCCACAGGGGGGGACTACGAGCAGTACGTC. It codes for CSVSTGGDYEQYV.

In this sample, this clone turned up once. This CDR3 reads CASTRNEQFF. CDR3 DNA sequence: TGTGCCAGCACCAGGAATGAGCAGTTCTTC. The V gene is TRBV2, the J gene TRBJ2-1, with D unclear. Trimming cost V 7 bases and J 7 bases, with 5 bases left between them. The CDR3 loop spans 10 amino acids. CDR1 and CDR2 from the germline V gene are SNHLY and FYNNEI.

The chain employs TRBV13 and TRBJ2-4, with D unclear. Trimming took off 5 bases at V and 1 base at J, with 6 bases between the two ends. This CDR3 is built from 13 residues. Germline V gene data show CDR1 as PRHDT and CDR2 as FYEKMQ (reference sequence). The CDR3 nucleotides are TGTGCCAGCAGCCACCGGGCCAAAAACATTCAGTACTTC. It translates to CASSHRAKNIQYF.

Comment on this clone: The same CDR3 also results from other DNA sequences found in this sample. The CDR3 sequence: CASSLDAGYSYEQYF. The CDR3 DNA sequence: TGCGCCAGCAGCTTGGACGCAGGATACTCCTACGAGCAGTACTTC. The chain combines TRBV5-1 with TRBJ2-7; D unresolved. V lost 0 bases, J lost 0 bases, and 10 bases lay in between. CDR3 size: 15 residues. Germline loops: CDR1 SGHRS, CDR2 YFSETQ.

The gene calls are TRBV5-1 and TRBJ2-5; weak D call: TRBD1 (5 bases). The germline V and J ends were trimmed by 4 bases and 1 base, with 11 bases remaining between them. The CDR3 length is 14 residues. CDR1 is SGHRS, CDR2 YFSETQ, per germline. The CDR3 reads CASSVGRGQETQYF. The CDR3 region has the DNA TGCGCCAGCAGCGTCGGAAGGGGCCAAGAGACCCAGTACTTC.

J is TRBJ2-4 and V is TRBV10-3, with 16 nucleotides matching TRBD2. The CDR3 is 20 residues long. V shed 3 bases and J 3 bases; nucleotides not matched to a gene: 11. From germline, CDR1 is ENHRY and CDR2 SYGVKD. CDR3 in DNA: TGTGCCATCAGTGACTGGGGCGGGACTAGCGGGAGGGCCATCAAAAACATTCAGTACTTC. Its translation: CAISDWGGTSGRAIKNIQYF.

The chain couples TRBV7-9 to TRBJ2-1, with D perhaps matching TRBD1 (6 bases). Trimming removed 5 bases from V and 6 bases from J, with 14 bases in between. Germline CDR1 is SEHNR and CDR2 is FQNEAQ (reference sequence). This CDR3 contains 14 residues. The CDR3 loop reads CASSVRGTSNEQFF. DNA for the CDR3: TGTGCCAGCAGCGTTAGAGGGACAAGCAATGAGCAGTTCTTC.

This chain joins TRBV7-9 and TRBJ2-5; TRBD2 agrees at 12 bases. This CDR3 has 18 amino acids. Germline V gene sequence: CDR1 SEHNR, CDR2 FQNEAQ (reference sequence). With 1 base clipped from V and 1 base from J, the junction kept 7 bases outside the gene matches. The CDR3 coding sequence is TGTGCCAGCAGCTTAGAAAGACTAGCGGGAGACGTCCAAGAGACCCAGTACTTC. Translated: CASSLERLAGDVQETQYF.

In its sample, this clone was seen once. This sequence joins TRBV25-1 and TRBJ2-5; tentatively, D is TRBD2 (5 bases). The CDR3 covers 11 residues. V was pared by 10 bases and J by 2 bases, with 8 bases between. Germline V gene data show CDR1 as MGHDK and CDR2 as SYGVNS. In DNA, the CDR3 is TGTGCCACGGGGATTCAAGAGACCCAGTACTTC. As protein: CATGIQETQYF.